Below are 7 T cell receptor beta chains sequenced from a single sample in a study of cytomegalovirus exposure and HLA in healthy donors. The PCR made use of 60 Vbeta and 13 Jbeta primers. Repertoires were generated with immunoSEQ multiplex PCR, while TCRdb's copy carries only in-frame clones and drops some. The sample has roughly 160,000 clones; more than 60% are singletons. The sequencing sample was made of PBMCs. The receptors here all came from a man in his forties in good health and CMV-seronegative.

The chain recombines TRBV11-2 with TRBJ1-2; D may be TRBD1 (6 bases). Germline V gives CDR1 SGHAT, CDR2 FQNNGV. The CDR3 consists of 12 residues. V lost 5 bases and J lost 8, with 12 bases in between. The CDR3 protein is CASSEGHSGYTF. CDR3 nucleotide sequence: TGTGCCAGCAGCGAGGGACATTCCGGCTACACCTTC.

This chain connects TRBV7-2 to TRBJ2-7; TRBD2 agrees at 14 bases. The germline gives CDR1 SGHTA, CDR2 FQGNSA. Losses at the gene ends were 6 bases for V and 6 bases for J; bases not matched to a gene: 13. This CDR3 region has 17 residues. CDR3 protein: CASRRTSGGTVSAEQYF. The CDR3 DNA sequence: TGTGCCAGCAGACGGACTAGCGGGGGGACCGTCAGCGCCGAGCAGTACTTC.

This chain connects TRBV19 to TRBJ1-1; the D is unclear. This CDR3 contains 13 residues. The V and J ends lost 6 bases and 5 bases respectively, with 13 bases between them. Germline V CDR1 and CDR2: LNHDA, SQIVND (reference sequence). CDR3 in DNA: TGTGCCAGTAGGTCCGAGGGAAGGACTGAAGCTTTCTTT. This gives the protein CASRSEGRTEAFF.

In DNA form, the CDR3 reads TGCGCCAGCAGCCAAGATGGTGTCAGGGGCTCTGGAAACACCATATATTTT. Translation: CASSQDGVRGSGNTIYF. The chain joins TRBV4-1 to TRBJ1-3, with D possibly matching TRBD1 (6 bases). Germline lookup yields CDR1 MGHRA and CDR2 YSYEKL. CDR3 length: 17 residues. V was cut by 0 bases and J by 0 bases, with 12 bases left in between.

The chain is built from TRBV28 and TRBJ2-5; possible D gene TRBD1, 6 bases. With 6 bases removed from V and 5 bases from J, the gap between germline ends came to 16 bases. CDR1 and CDR2 (germline): MDHEN, SYDVKM. The CDR3 contains 14 residues. This chain's CDR3 is CASRPNRVRETQYF. The CDR3 DNA reads TGTGCCAGCAGGCCTAACAGGGTTCGGGAGACCCAGTACTTC.

Only a few counts were recorded for this clone. The chain couples TRBV9 to TRBJ2-5, with D maybe TRBD1 (5 bases). This CDR3 is built from 13 residues. Per germline, CDR1 SGDLS and CDR2 YYNGEE. Trimming pared 0 bases from V and 4 bases from J, leaving 7 bases between. The CDR3 DNA reads TGTGCCAGCAGCGTAGGACAGACAGAGACCCAGTACTTC. Protein: CASSVGQTETQYF.

This sequence joins TRBV10-3 and TRBJ2-2; 9 positions agree with TRBD2. J was trimmed by 2 bases and V by 10 bases; bases with no gene match: 5. CDR1 ENHRY and CDR2 SYGVKD come from the germline V gene. The CDR3 runs 14 residues. This chain's CDR3 is CATASGANTGELFF. CDR3 coding DNA: TGTGCCACCGCTAGCGGGGCTAACACCGGGGAGCTGTTTTTT.